The 7 T cell receptor beta chains listed next were all sequenced from one sample in a study of shared clonotypes between healthy human individuals. TCRdb's table, derived via immunoSEQ multiplex PCR, lists solely in-frame clones and lacks some. The repertoire holds about 2.4 million clones, under 95% seen once, with 0.36% in the top ten. The source material was naive CD4+ T cells from PBMCs. Subset described: CD45RA+ positively selected. Every receptor here comes from a man aged 18-30 years in good health. Some clones in this sample may be carry-over from other donors' samples.

The chain employs TRBV11-2 and TRBJ2-2, with 7 bases identical to TRBD2. Germline values: CDR1 SGHAT, CDR2 FQNNGV. The CDR3 is made up of 13 amino acids. V trimming: 5 bases; J trimming: 5 bases; junction bases outside the gene matches: 2. CDR3 nucleotides: TGTGCCAGCAGCCTACTAGCGACCGGGGAGCTGTTTTTT. Translation gives CASSLLATGELFF. Complete variable domain (other parts from reference TRBV11-2 and TRBJ2-2): EAGVAQSPRYKIIEKRQSVAFWCNPISGHATLYWYQQILGQGPKLLIQFQNNGVVDDSQLPKDRFSAERLKGVDSTLKIQPAKLEDSAVYLCASSLLATGELFFGEGSRLTVL.

V is TRBV5-6 and J is TRBJ1-1; D gene unclear. The CDR3 sequence is 12 residues long. The germline V gene has CDR1 SGHDT and CDR2 YYEEEE. Trimming removed 4 bases from V and 7 bases from J, with 11 bases in between. The CDR3 nucleotides read TGTGCCAGCAGCGGGAGCGGGGTTGAAGCTTTCTTT. This sequence encodes CASSGSGVEAFF.

The rearrangement uses TRBV12-5 and TRBJ2-1; TRBD1 agrees at 9 bases. The CDR3 contains 15 residues. V lost 7 bases and J lost 2; bases outside the gene matches: 6. Looked up from germline, CDR1 is LGHNT and CDR2 is FRNRAP. The CDR3 coding sequence is TGTGCTAGTGAACCCGGGACAGGGACCTACAATGAGCAGTTCTTC. Translated, it gives CASEPGTGTYNEQFF.

The chain uses TRBV29-1 and TRBJ2-5, with 9 positions matching TRBD1. The J call is uncertain, as TRBJ2-7 better fits the DNA end. This CDR3 has 15 residues. CDR1 and CDR2 from the germline V gene are SQVTM and ANQGSEA. For the CDR3, the DNA is TGCAGCGTTGAAACCCCCGGGACAGGGTACTACGAGCAGTACTTC. This codes for CSVETPGTGYYEQYF.

The V call is TRBV9, the J call TRBJ2-2, with D unresolved. CDR3 length: 16 residues. CDR1 and CDR2 (germline): SGDLS, YYNGEE. The ends were cut back, 5 bases at V and 2 bases at J, with 16 bases in the middle. CDR3 loop: CASSPWGYTNTGELFF. The DNA of the CDR3 is TGTGCCAGCAGTCCTTGGGGTTATACAAACACCGGGGAGCTGTTTTTT.

The chain has TRBV19 and TRBJ1-5; D gene uncertain. Trimming stripped 2 bases from V and 0 bases from J, with 14 bases between. The germline V gene has CDR1 LNHDA and CDR2 SQIVND (reference sequence). The CDR3 extends over 17 amino acids. CDR3 sequence: CASSITLTDYSNQPQHF. In DNA form, the CDR3 reads TGTGCCAGTAGTATAACCCTGACGGACTATAGCAATCAGCCCCAGCATTTT.

This chain uses TRBV7-2 with TRBJ2-7; the D gene is possibly TRBD2 (6 bases). V was pared by 0 bases and J by 2 bases, with 8 bases between. Germline CDR1 reads SGHTA; CDR2 reads FQGNSA. The CDR3 is 14 residues long. The CDR3, as DNA: TGTGCCAGCAGCTTAGCGCGGACTACCTACGAGCAGTACTTC. Translated, it gives CASSLARTTYEQYF. Using reference TRBV7-2 and TRBJ2-7 for the parts outside the CDR3, the full variable domain is GAGVSQSPSNKVTEKGKDVELRCDPISGHTALYWYRQSLGQGLEFLIYFQGNSAPDKSGLPSDRFSAERTGGSVSTLTIQRTQQEDSAVYLCASSLARTTYEQYFGPGTRLTVT.